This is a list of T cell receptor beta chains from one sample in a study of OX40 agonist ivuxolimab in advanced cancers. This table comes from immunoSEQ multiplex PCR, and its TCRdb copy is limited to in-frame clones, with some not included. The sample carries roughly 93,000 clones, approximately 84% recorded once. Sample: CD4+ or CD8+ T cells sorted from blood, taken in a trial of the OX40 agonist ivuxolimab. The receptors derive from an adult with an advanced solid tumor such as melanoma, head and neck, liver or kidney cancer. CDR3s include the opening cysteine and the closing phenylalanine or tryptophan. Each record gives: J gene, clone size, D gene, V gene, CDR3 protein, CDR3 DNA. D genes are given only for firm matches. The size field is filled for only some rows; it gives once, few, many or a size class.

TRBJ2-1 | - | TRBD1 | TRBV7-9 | CASSPGQGNNEQFF | TGTGCCAGCAGCCCCGGACAGGGAAACAATGAGCAGTTCTTC
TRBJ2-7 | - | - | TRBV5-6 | CASSTGPAYEQYF | TGTGCCAGCAGTACAGGACCAGCCTACGAGCAGTACTTC
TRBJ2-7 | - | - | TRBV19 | CASSIRRGYEQYF | TGTGCCAGTAGTATACGCAGGGGCTACGAGCAGTACTTC
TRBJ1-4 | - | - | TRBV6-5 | CASSYSNEKLFF | TGTGCCAGCAGTTACTCCAATGAAAAACTGTTTTTT
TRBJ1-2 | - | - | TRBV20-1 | CSASTGSGYTF | TGCAGTGCTAGCACGGGGAGTGGCTACACCTTC
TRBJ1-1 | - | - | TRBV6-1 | CASSEGAFF | TGTGCCAGCAGTGAGGGTGCTTTCTTT
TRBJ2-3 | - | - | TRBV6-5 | CASSSLRGAGDTQYF | TGTGCCAGCAGTTCCCTTAGGGGCGCCGGAGATACGCAGTATTTT
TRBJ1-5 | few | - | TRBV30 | CAWTPRSGIGNQPQHF | TGTGCCTGGACCCCACGCTCGGGGATAGGCAATCAGCCCCAGCATTTT
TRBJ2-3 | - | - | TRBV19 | CASSIGITDTQYF | TGTGCCAGTAGTATTGGGATCACAGATACGCAGTATTTT
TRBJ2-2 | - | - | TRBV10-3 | CATGPGSNTGELFF | TGTGCCACCGGTCCGGGATCGAACACCGGGGAGCTGTTTTTT
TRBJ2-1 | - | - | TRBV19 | CASSISGEQFF | TGTGCCAGTAGTATTAGCGGTGAGCAGTTCTTC
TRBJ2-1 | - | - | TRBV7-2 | CASSTLTRPSNEQFF | TGTGCCAGCAGCACCCTTACCCGGCCCTCCAATGAGCAGTTCTTC
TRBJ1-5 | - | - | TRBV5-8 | CASSLGQTYPLANQPQHF | TGTGCCAGCAGCTTGGGACAGACCTACCCCTTAGCAAATCAGCCCCAGCATTTT
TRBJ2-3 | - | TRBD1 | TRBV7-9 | CASSSRQGATDTQYF | TGTGCCAGCAGTTCTAGACAGGGGGCCACAGATACGCAGTATTTT
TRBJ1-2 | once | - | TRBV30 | CAWSVPGDEVGYGYTF | TGTGCCTGGAGTGTACCCGGAGATGAAGTGGGCTATGGCTACACCTTC
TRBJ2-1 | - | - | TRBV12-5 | CASGLNFNEQFF | TGTGCTAGTGGTTTGAACTTTAATGAGCAGTTCTTC
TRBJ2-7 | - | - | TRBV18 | CASSPGRYEQYF | TGTGCCAGCTCACCTGGGCGCTACGAGCAGTACTTC
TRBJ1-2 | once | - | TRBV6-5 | CASSYSGYGYTF | TGTGCCAGCAGTTACTCAGGCTATGGCTACACCTTC
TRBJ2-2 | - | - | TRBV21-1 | CASSKVLAGWTGELFF | TGTGCCAGCAGCAAAGTGTTAGCGGGGTGGACCGGGGAGCTGTTTTTT
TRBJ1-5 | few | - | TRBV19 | CASSTQGPSQPQHF | TGTGCCAGTAGTACCCAGGGTCCGAGTCAGCCCCAGCATTTT
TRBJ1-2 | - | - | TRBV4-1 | CASSHDWGDARGYTF | TGCGCCAGCAGCCACGACTGGGGGGACGCACGTGGCTACACCTTC
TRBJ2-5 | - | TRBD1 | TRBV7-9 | CASSTSTGGPIETQYF | TGTGCCAGCAGCACCTCGACAGGGGGGCCCATAGAGACCCAGTACTTC
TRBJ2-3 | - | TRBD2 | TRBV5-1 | CASSLGGGAGTDTQYF | TGCGCCAGCAGCTTGGGCGGGGGGGCCGGCACAGATACGCAGTATTTT
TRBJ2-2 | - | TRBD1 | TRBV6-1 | CASSDGRGISGELFF | TGTGCCAGCAGTGATGGCAGGGGGATCTCCGGGGAGCTGTTTTTT
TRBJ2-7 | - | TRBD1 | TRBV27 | CASSPGQGRLEQYF | TGTGCCAGCAGTCCCGGACAGGGGAGGCTCGAGCAGTACTTC
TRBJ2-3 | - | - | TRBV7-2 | CASSRGRVGSTDTQYF | TGTGCCAGCAGCCGGGGCCGGGTGGGAAGCACAGATACGCAGTATTTT
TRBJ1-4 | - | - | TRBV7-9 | CASSLAPTGRGKEKLFF | TGTGCCAGCAGCTTAGCTCCTACAGGGCGGGGAAAAGAAAAACTGTTTTTT
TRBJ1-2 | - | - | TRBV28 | CASSYEPRGLWSVYGYTF | TGTGCCAGCAGTTATGAGCCACGAGGGCTCTGGTCCGTCTATGGCTACACCTTC
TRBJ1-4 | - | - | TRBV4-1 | CASSHTVEKLFF | TGCGCCAGCAGCCACACGGTTGAAAAACTGTTTTTT
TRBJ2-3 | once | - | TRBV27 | CASSFRGHRSLGPDTQYF | TGTGCCAGCAGTTTTAGGGGACACCGCAGCTTGGGGCCAGATACGCAGTATTTT
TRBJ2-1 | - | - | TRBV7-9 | CASSSGLSDEQFF | TGTGCCAGCAGCTCCGGACTATCGGATGAGCAGTTCTTC
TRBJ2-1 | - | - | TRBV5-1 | CASSRDGFSGDEQFF | TGCGCCAGCAGTAGGGACGGTTTTAGTGGAGATGAGCAGTTCTTC
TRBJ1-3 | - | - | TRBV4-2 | CASSQAGTGGNTIYF | TGTGCCAGCAGCCAAGCCGGGACGGGGGGCAACACCATATATTTT
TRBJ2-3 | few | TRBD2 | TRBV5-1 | CASSLGLAGDPRVNTQYF | TGCGCCAGCAGCTTGGGACTAGCGGGGGACCCACGGGTCAACACGCAGTATTTT
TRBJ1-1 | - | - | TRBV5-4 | CASSPTRGSTEAFF | TGTGCCAGCAGCCCTACAAGAGGGTCCACTGAAGCTTTCTTT
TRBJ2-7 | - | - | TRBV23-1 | CASSQSWGGSGAYEQYF | TGCGCCAGCAGTCAATCGTGGGGGGGCTCAGGGGCTTACGAGCAGTACTTC
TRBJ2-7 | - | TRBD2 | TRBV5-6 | CASSLLGLAGRKREQYF | TGTGCCAGCAGCTTGTTGGGACTAGCGGGAAGAAAGCGCGAGCAGTACTTC
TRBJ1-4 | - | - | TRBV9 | CASSVGRIYNEKLFF | TGTGCCAGCAGCGTAGGGAGGATTTATAATGAAAAACTGTTTTTT
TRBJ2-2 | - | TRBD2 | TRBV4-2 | CASSQGFASGVGELFF | TGTGCCAGCAGCCAAGGATTCGCTAGCGGGGTCGGGGAGCTGTTTTTT
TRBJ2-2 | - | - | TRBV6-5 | CASSSMGTGELFF | TGTGCCAGCAGTTCCATGGGGACCGGGGAGCTGTTTTTT
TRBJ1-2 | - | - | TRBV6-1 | CASSESRGGNYGYTF | TGTGCCAGCAGTGAAAGTAGAGGAGGAAACTATGGCTACACCTTC
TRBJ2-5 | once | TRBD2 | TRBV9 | CASSVGAGRIQETQYF | TGTGCCAGCAGCGTTGGAGCGGGAAGAATACAAGAGACCCAGTACTTC
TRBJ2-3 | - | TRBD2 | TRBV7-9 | CASSLNGRDTQYF | TGTGCCAGCAGCTTAAACGGGAGGGATACGCAGTATTTT
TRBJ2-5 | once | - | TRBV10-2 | CASSESIGRGQETQYF | TGCGCCAGCAGTGAGTCGATCGGGAGAGGCCAAGAGACCCAGTACTTC
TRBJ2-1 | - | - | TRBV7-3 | CASSLSGLAYNEQFF | TGTGCCAGCAGCTTAAGTGGACTGGCCTACAATGAGCAGTTCTTC
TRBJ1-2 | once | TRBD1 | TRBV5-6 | CASSLIKGTGLRNGYTF | TGTGCCAGCAGCTTGATCAAGGGGACAGGGCTAAGGAATGGCTACACCTTC